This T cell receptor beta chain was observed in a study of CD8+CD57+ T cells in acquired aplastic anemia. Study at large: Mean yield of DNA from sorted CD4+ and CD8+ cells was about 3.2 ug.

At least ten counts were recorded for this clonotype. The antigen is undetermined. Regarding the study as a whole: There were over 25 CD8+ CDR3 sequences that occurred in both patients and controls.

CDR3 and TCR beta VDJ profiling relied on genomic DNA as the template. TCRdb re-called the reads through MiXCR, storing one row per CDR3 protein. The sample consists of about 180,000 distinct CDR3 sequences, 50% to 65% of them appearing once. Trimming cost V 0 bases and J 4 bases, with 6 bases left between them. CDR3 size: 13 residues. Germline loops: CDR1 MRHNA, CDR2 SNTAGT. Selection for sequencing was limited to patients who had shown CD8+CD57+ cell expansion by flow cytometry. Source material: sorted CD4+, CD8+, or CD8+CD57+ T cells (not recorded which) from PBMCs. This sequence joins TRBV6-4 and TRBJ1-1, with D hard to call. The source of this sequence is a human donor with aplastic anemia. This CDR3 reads CASSDSGTTEAFF. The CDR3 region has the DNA TGTGCCAGCAGTGACTCGGGAACCACTGAAGCTTTCTTT.